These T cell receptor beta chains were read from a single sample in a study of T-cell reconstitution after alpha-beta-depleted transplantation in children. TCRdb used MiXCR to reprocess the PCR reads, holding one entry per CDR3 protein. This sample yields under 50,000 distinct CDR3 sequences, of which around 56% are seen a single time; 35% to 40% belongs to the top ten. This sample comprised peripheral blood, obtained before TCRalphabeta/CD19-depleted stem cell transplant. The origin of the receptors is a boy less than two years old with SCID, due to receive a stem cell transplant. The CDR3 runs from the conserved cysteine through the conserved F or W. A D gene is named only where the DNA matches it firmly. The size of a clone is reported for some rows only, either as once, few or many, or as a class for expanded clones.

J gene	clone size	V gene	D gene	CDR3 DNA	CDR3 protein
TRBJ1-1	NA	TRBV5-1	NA	TGCGCCAGCAGCTCATCCGGCAGGGCTGCTGAAGCTTTCTTT	CASSSSGRAAEAFF
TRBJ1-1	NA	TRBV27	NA	TGTGCCAGCAGTTTAGAGGTTTACACTGAAGCTTTCTTT	CASSLEVYTEAFF
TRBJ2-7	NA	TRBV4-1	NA	TGCGCCAGCACCTATTACACAGGGAGCGACGAGCAGTACTTC	CASTYYTGSDEQYF
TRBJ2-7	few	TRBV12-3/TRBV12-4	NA	TGTGCCAGCAGTTTCGTCTCCGTGAAGCGGTCCTACGAGCAGTACTTC	CASSFVSVKRSYEQYF
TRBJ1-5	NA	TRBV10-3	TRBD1	TGTGCCATCAGTGGTGACAGGGAGTATCAGCCCCAGCATTTT	CAISGDREYQPQHF
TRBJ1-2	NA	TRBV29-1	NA	TGCAGCGTTGATCCCGCCAGGGACATCTATGGCTACACCTTC	CSVDPARDIYGYTF
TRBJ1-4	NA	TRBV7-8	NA	TGTGCCAGCAGTCTCTCGGGGGAGTGGGAAAAACTGTTTTTT	CASSLSGEWEKLFF
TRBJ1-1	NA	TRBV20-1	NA	TGCAGTGGGACCGGTCCTCGGGACACTGAAGCTTTCTTT	CSGTGPRDTEAFF
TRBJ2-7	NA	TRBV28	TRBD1	TGTGCCAGCAGCCGGTCGACAGGGCGGAACGAGCAGTACTTC	CASSRSTGRNEQYF
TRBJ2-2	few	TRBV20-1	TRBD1	TGCAGTGCGGGGACAGGGGAGGCCGGGGAGCTGTTTTTT	CSAGTGEAGELFF
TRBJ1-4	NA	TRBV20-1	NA	TGCAGTGGCCGGGGAGGGGATGAAAAACTGTTTTTT	CSGRGGDEKLFF
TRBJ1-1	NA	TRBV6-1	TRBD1	TGTGCCAGCAGTCATCACCCGGGACAGGGCACTGAAGCTTTCTTT	CASSHHPGQGTEAFF
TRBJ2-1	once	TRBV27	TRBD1	TGTGCCAGCAGACAGGACAGGGGGCTTTCGGGTATGTTCTTC	CASRQDRGLSGMFF
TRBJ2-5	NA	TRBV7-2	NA	TGTGCCAGCAGCCAGGGTGGAGAGACCCAGTACTTC	CASSQGGETQYF
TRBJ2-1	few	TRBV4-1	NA	TGCGCCAGCAGCCAAGATCGCGGGACAGATAAGGACAATGAGCAGTTCTTC	CASSQDRGTDKDNEQFF
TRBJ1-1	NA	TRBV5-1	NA	TGCGCCAGCAGCTTGGTAGACAGAAACACTGAAGCTTTCTTT	CASSLVDRNTEAFF
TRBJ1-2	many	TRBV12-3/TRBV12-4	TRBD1	TGTGCCAGCAGTTTAGTGTTCACAGGGGGAAGGGATGGCTACACCTTC	CASSLVFTGGRDGYTF
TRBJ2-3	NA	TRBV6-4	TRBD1	TGTGCCAGCAGTGAAGGGACAGGGGCGACAGATACGCAGTATTTT	CASSEGTGATDTQYF
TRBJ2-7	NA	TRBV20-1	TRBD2	TGCAGTGCTAGAGCTAGCGGGGAGCTCTACGAGCAGTACTTC	CSARASGELYEQYF
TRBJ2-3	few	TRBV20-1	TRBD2	TGCAGTGCTAGAGATCTGAGCGGGGGGGACACAGATACGCAGTATTTT	CSARDLSGGDTDTQYF
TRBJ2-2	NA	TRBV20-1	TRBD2	TGCAGTGCTAGCCGTAGCGGGGGCCAGAACACCGGGGAGCTGTTTTTT	CSASRSGGQNTGELFF
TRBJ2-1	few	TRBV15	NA	TGTGCCACCAGCAGCGGGAGCTCCTACAATGAGCAGTTCTTC	CATSSGSSYNEQFF
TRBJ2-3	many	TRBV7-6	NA	TGTGCCAGCAGCTTAGGATCCGGGACATCTTCGTATTTT	CASSLGSGTSSYF
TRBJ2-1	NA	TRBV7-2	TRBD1	TGTGCCAGCAGCCCTGGGGACAGGGGGAATGAGCAGTTCTTC	CASSPGDRGNEQFF
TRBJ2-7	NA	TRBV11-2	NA	TGTGCCAGCAGCCCCCGGGGGCTAGGCGAGATCACCTACGAGCAGTACTTC	CASSPRGLGEITYEQYF
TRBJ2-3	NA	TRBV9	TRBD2	TGTGCCAGCAGCGTCCCCTTAGCGGGGGGGACAGATACGCAGTATTTT	CASSVPLAGGTDTQYF
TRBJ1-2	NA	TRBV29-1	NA	TGCAGCGTTCCTCAGGGAGGTCCCTCGGGGGGCTACACCTTC	CSVPQGGPSGGYTF
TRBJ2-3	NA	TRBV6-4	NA	TGTGCCAGCAGTGACAACGCGGGGGCCACGGATACGCAGTATTTT	CASSDNAGATDTQYF
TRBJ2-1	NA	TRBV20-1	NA	TGCAGTGCTAGAGATCCCCGAGTGGGGGGGCCCTACAATGAGCAGTTCTTC	CSARDPRVGGPYNEQFF
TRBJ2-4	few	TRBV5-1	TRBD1	TGCGCCAGCAGCTTAAGGGGACAGGGGGCGACGGGAAACATTCAGTACTTC	CASSLRGQGATGNIQYF
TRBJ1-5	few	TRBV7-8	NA	TGTGCCAGCAGCTTGGCCGGTGGGGGAGGCAATCAGCCCCAGCATTTT	CASSLAGGGGNQPQHF
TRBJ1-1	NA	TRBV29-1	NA	TGCAGCGTTGGCTCAGGGGTGAACACTGAAGCTTTCTTT	CSVGSGVNTEAFF